A single sample gave rise to the 24 T cell receptor beta chains below, sequenced in a study of blood T cell repertoires in COVID-19 (dated by TCRdb to between 2020 and 2021). Receptor amplification or capture employed the immunoSEQ multiplex PCR assay. TCRdb provides this immuneACCESS table in a form limited to in-frame rearrangements. Some clones are lacking; in checked studies, under half of them reflect an unresolved V gene, and why the rest are absent is not known. The sample data list roughly 100,000 clones, and approximately 72% of these were observed just once. The biggest ten clones account for just under 20% of the sample. The sequencing input was peripheral blood. The receptors shown here come from a woman in her seventies with acute or convalescent COVID-19.

This chain uses TRBV4-1 with TRBJ2-3; TRBD2 is a possible D gene (6 bases). V dropped 1 base and J dropped 8 bases, with 10 bases sitting between them. Per the germline V gene, CDR1 is MGHRA and CDR2 is YSYEKL. The CDR3 has 13 residues. Here the CDR3 DNA reads TGCGCCAGCAGCCAAGGGGGGGAGCGTACGCAGTATTTT. Its protein is CASSQGGERTQYF.

The V call is TRBV4-1, the J call TRBJ1-1; tentatively, D is TRBD1 (5 bases). The CDR3 totals 15 residues. Germline assignment: CDR1 MGHRA and CDR2 YSYEKL. The germline V and J ends were trimmed by 0 bases and 10 bases, with 18 bases remaining between them. CDR3 protein: CASSQDHGGLSRAFF. As DNA, the CDR3 is TGCGCCAGCAGCCAAGATCACGGGGGTTTAAGCAGAGCTTTCTTT.

The chain links TRBV7-2 to TRBJ1-5, with D perhaps matching TRBD1 (6 bases). CDR3 length: 16 residues. Per the germline V gene, CDR1 is SGHTA and CDR2 is FQGNSA. Trimming stripped 5 bases from V and 3 bases from J, with 17 bases between. The CDR3 DNA reads TGTGCCAGCAGCCCAGGGGCAGGGACGCTCAATCAGCCCCAGCATTTT. Translation gives CASSPGAGTLNQPQHF.

The chain carries TRBV5-5 and TRBJ2-3; D might be TRBD1 (5 bases). Germline assignment: CDR1 SGHKS and CDR2 YYEKEE (reference sequence). Trimming cost V 2 bases and J 1 base, with 11 bases left between them. The CDR3 sequence is 15 residues long. In DNA form, the CDR3 reads TGTGCCAGCAGCTTAGTGAGACAGCGCACAGATACGCAGTATTTT. Amino acid sequence: CASSLVRQRTDTQYF.

The chain recombines TRBV30 with TRBJ1-1; 9 nucleotides agree with TRBD1. Looked up from germline, CDR1 is GTSNPN and CDR2 is SVGIG (reference sequence). The V and J ends lost 1 base and 1 base, in that order; junction bases with no gene match: 7. The CDR3 extends over 16 amino acids. CDR3: CAWSARDRVRNTEAFF. The CDR3 bases are TGTGCCTGGAGTGCCCGGGACAGGGTCCGGAACACTGAAGCTTTCTTT.

There are a few counts of this clone. The V and J genes are TRBV5-1 and TRBJ1-2, with TRBD1 identical over 8 bases. The CDR3 consists of 13 residues. Losses at the gene ends were 4 bases for V and 6 bases for J; bases not matched to a gene: 5. Germline V gene lookup returns CDR1 SGHRS and CDR2 YFSETQ. The chain's CDR3 is CASSVGQGDGYTF. The CDR3 coding sequence is TGCGCCAGCAGCGTCGGACAGGGCGATGGCTACACCTTC.

The CDR3 DNA sequence: TGTGCCAGCAGCGATTCTTGGGGCCAGGGGAACACTGAAGCTTTCTTT. Translated, it gives CASSDSWGQGNTEAFF. The genes are TRBV3-1 (or the pseudogene TRBV3-2) and TRBJ1-1; tentative D call: TRBD1 (5 bases). The germline V gene encodes CDR1 LGHDT and CDR2 YNNKEL (reference sequence). The CDR3 covers 16 residues. The germline V and J ends were trimmed by 5 bases and 1 base, with 17 bases remaining between them.

The gene calls are TRBV19 and TRBJ1-5; 8 bases align to TRBD1. This CDR3 has 15 residues. Germline assignment: CDR1 LNHDA and CDR2 SQIVND (reference sequence). J gave up 2 bases and V 6 bases, and 6 bases lay outside the gene matches. In DNA, the CDR3 is TGTGCCAGTAGACTCCTGACAGGGGGCAATCAGCCCCAGCATTTT. It encodes CASRLLTGGNQPQHF. Based on the CDR3 plus reference TRBV19 and TRBJ1-5, the full variable domain is DGGITQSPKYLFRKEGQNVTLSCEQNLNHDAMYWYRQDPGQGLRLIYYSQIVNDFQKGDIAEGYSVSREKKESFPLTVTSAQKNPTAFYLCASRLLTGGNQPQHFGDGTRLSIL.

The chain couples TRBV6-6 to TRBJ1-3; no clear D gene. Trimming stripped 7 bases from V and 7 bases from J, with 8 bases between. This CDR3 has 11 amino acids. The germline gives CDR1 MNHNY, CDR2 SVGAGI (reference sequence). The CDR3 protein is CASNLRNTIYF. For the CDR3, the DNA is TGTGCCAGCAACCTCCGGAACACCATATATTTT.

This clone was seen only a few times. The rearrangement links TRBV7-2 to TRBJ1-2; 12 bases align to TRBD1. Germline CDR1 is SGHTA and CDR2 is FQGNSA. The CDR3 extends over 16 amino acids. V lost 4 bases, J lost 8 bases, and 11 bases stayed unmatched. The chain's CDR3 is CASSYPGDRGLRGYTF. CDR3 nucleotides: TGTGCCAGCAGCTACCCGGGGGACAGGGGGCTAAGGGGCTACACCTTC.

CDR3 coding DNA: TGTGCCAGCAGCACCGGACTAGCAGGGACCCAGTACTTC. Translation gives CASSTGLAGTQYF. The chain joins TRBV7-2 to TRBJ2-5, with 8 bases identical to TRBD2. CDR3 length: 13 amino acids. Unmatched junction bases numbered 6, after V lost 5 bases and J lost 7 bases. Germline assignment: CDR1 SGHTA and CDR2 FQGNSA.

In this sample, this clone turned up a few times. The chain uses TRBV6-5 and TRBJ1-2; D call uncertain. CDR3 length: 13 residues. Trimming pared 6 bases from V and 7 bases from J, leaving 15 bases between. CDR1 is MNHEY, CDR2 SVGAGI, per germline. The CDR3 here is CASSPLRASGYTF. Written as DNA, the CDR3 is TGTGCCAGCAGCCCCTTGAGGGCTAGTGGCTACACCTTC.

The rearrangement joins TRBV11-2 to TRBJ1-1; TRBD1 is a possible D gene (6 bases). Trimming stripped 5 bases from V and 11 bases from J, with 15 bases between. The CDR3 runs to 12 residues. Germline V gives CDR1 SGHAT, CDR2 FQNNGV. The CDR3 here is CASSMGGQAAFF. Written as DNA, the CDR3 is TGTGCCAGCAGCATGGGGGGGCAGGCGGCTTTCTTT.

The CDR3: CASSPQETQYF. DNA for the CDR3: TGTGCCAGCAGTCCACAAGAGACCCAGTACTTC. The gene calls are TRBV6-5 and TRBJ2-5; D is unclear. Germline V gene sequence: CDR1 MNHEY, CDR2 SVGAGI. V gave up 5 bases and J gave up 2 bases, with 3 bases separating them. The CDR3 totals 11 residues.

The chain couples TRBV15 to TRBJ1-5, with a weak D call TRBD1 (6 bases). CDR3 length: 13 amino acids. CDR1 and CDR2 from the germline V gene are LNHNV and YYDKDF (reference sequence). V shed 3 bases and J shed 5 bases, with 8 bases lying between them. CDR3 amino acids: CATSRAGDQPQHF. The CDR3 region has the DNA TGTGCCACCAGCAGGGCAGGGGATCAGCCCCAGCATTTT.

The rearrangement uses TRBV10-3 and TRBJ1-5, with D maybe TRBD1 (5 bases). V lost 4 bases, J lost 0 bases, and 16 bases lay in between. From germline, CDR1 is ENHRY and CDR2 SYGVKD. The CDR3 is 17 amino acids. Here the CDR3 reads CAISARGGEYSNQPQHF. The CDR3 DNA sequence: TGTGCCATCAGTGCCCGGGGAGGGGAGTATAGCAATCAGCCCCAGCATTTT.

As DNA, the CDR3 is TGTGCCAGCTCAAGACAGGGGGAGCGCAATCAGCCCCAGCATTTT. This encodes CASSRQGERNQPQHF. The rearrangement uses TRBV18 and TRBJ1-5, with 9 bases lining up with TRBD1. CDR1 and CDR2 from the germline V gene are KGHSH and LQKENI. The CDR3 contains 15 residues. The trim removed 5 bases at V and 2 bases at J, leaving 4 bases unmatched.

The rearrangement uses TRBV10-3 and TRBJ2-5, with TRBD2 as a possible D gene (6 bases). Germline V CDR1 and CDR2: ENHRY, SYGVKD. This CDR3 is built from 15 residues. Trimming stripped 6 bases from V and 7 bases from J, with 21 bases between. CDR3 DNA: TGTGCCATCAGCCCAGGTCAAGACGGACTAAGGACCCAGTACTTC. It is translated as CAISPGQDGLRTQYF.

V usage is TRBV5-1 and J usage is TRBJ2-5; the D gene is possibly TRBD2 (6 bases). The length of the CDR3 is 15 residues. CDR1 and CDR2 (germline): SGHRS, YFSETQ. Trimming shortened V by 6 bases and J by 7 bases, and 22 bases separated the two germline ends. This CDR3 reads CASTLAEGPDTTQYF. The CDR3 DNA sequence: TGCGCCAGCACCCTCGCGGAGGGACCAGACACGACCCAGTACTTC. Looking up the rest from reference TRBV5-1 and TRBJ2-5 gives the full variable domain: KAGVTQTPRYLIKTRGQQVTLSCSPISGHRSVSWYQQTPGQGLQFLFEYFSETQRNKGNFPGRFSGRQFSNSRSEMNVSTLELGDSALYLCASTLAEGPDTTQYFGPGTRLLVL.

The chain carries TRBV12-3 or TRBV12-4 and TRBJ2-7; no reliable D call. The CDR3 runs to 12 residues. Trimming cost V 4 bases and J 3 bases, with 7 bases left between them. The DNA of the CDR3 is TGTGCCAGCAGTTCTAACGGCTACGAGCAGTACTTC. Its translation is CASSSNGYEQYF.

The J gene is TRBJ1-4, the V gene TRBV21-1. TRBV21-1 corresponds to a pseudogene. The CDR3 has 13 amino acids. This CDR3 is CASSTGGNEKLFF. The CDR3 region has the DNA TGTGCCAGCAGCACCGGGGGGAACGAAAAACTGTTTTTT.

The chain has TRBV3-1 (or the pseudogene TRBV3-2) and TRBJ2-3; D is uncertain. Germline CDR1 and CDR2: LGHDT and YNNKEL (reference sequence). The V end was cut by 0 bases, the J end by 5 bases, with 9 bases between. This CDR3 has 14 amino acids. CDR3 region: CASSQDQIRDTQYF. The CDR3, as DNA: TGTGCCAGCAGCCAAGATCAGATCCGAGATACGCAGTATTTT.

This chain connects TRBV18 to TRBJ1-5; 7 positions match TRBD1. V shed 3 bases and J 5 bases; nucleotides not matched to a gene: 4. CDR1 KGHSH and CDR2 LQKENI come from the germline V gene. The CDR3 contains 14 residues. The CDR3 DNA reads as TGTGCCAGCTCACCCCCAGGGGGACATCAGCCCCAGCATTTT. Translating it yields CASSPPGGHQPQHF.

The chain is built from TRBV10-3 and TRBJ1-2, with 8 bases that match TRBD1. The junction had 6 bases not matched to a gene; V was cut back by 6 bases and J by 6 bases. The V gene's germline CDR1 is ENHRY and CDR2 SYGVKD. This CDR3 has 13 amino acids. The CDR3 DNA reads as TGTGCCATCAGCGACAGGGGAGGGGATGGCTACACCTTC. The encoded protein is CAISDRGGDGYTF.